A single sample is the source of the 28 T cell receptor beta chains below, sequenced in a study of tumor-infiltrating lymphocytes in primary liver carcinoma. Unsorted whole blood supplied the RNA, and germline DNA was extracted too. Starting from approximately 470 ng of total RNA, TCR beta cDNA was produced with a primer in the constant region. For TCR beta, libraries were produced by three nested multiplex PCR rounds using slightly modified ARM-PCR. Each of the first two PCR rounds ran approximately 11 cycles with TRBV1-TRBV30 forward and C-beta reverse primers. Via MiXCR, TCRdb re-called the multiplex PCR reads, giving one row per CDR3 protein. The data hold about 200,000 distinct CDR3 sequences, with 65% observed a single time. Sample: peripheral blood. These receptors were taken from a woman aged 60 to 75 with primary liver carcinoma and hepatitis B virus infection.

Of note for this clonotype: One end of the junction fails to match germline, which may point to a read error. The chain combines TRBV6-1 with TRBJ2-3; D perhaps matches TRBD2 (6 bases). Looked up from germline, CDR1 is MNHNS and CDR2 is SASEGT. The CDR3 covers 14 residues. The CDR3, as DNA: TGTGCCTGCAGTCGTGAGCGGGCGACAGTTACGCAGTATTTT. This sequence encodes CACSRERATVTQYF.

The chain combines TRBV13 with TRBJ2-1; 14 bases line up with TRBD2. Germline lookup yields CDR1 PRHDT and CDR2 FYEKMQ (reference sequence). V lost 5 bases to trimming and J lost 0 bases; unmatched junction nucleotides: 9. There are 19 residues in the CDR3. CDR3 sequence (DNA): TGTGCCAGCAGCCCGGGGACTAGCGGGAGATCCTCCTCCTACAATGAGCAGTTCTTC. Protein: CASSPGTSGRSSSYNEQFF. Full variable domain (missing parts from reference TRBV13 and TRBJ2-1): AAGVIQSPRHLIKEKRETATLKCYPIPRHDTVYWYQQGPGQDPQFLISFYEKMQSDKGSIPDRFSAQQFSDYHSELNMSSLELGDSALYFCASSPGTSGRSSSYNEQFFGPGTRLTVL.

Many counts were recorded for this clonotype. The chain links TRBV29-1 to TRBJ1-1; perhaps TRBD1 as D (6 bases). The CDR3 consists of 15 residues. Trimming removed 7 bases at V and 3 bases at J, with 21 bases between. CDR1 and CDR2 (germline): SQVTM, ANQGSEA. This chain's CDR3 is CSGGRQDPSYTEAFF. DNA of the CDR3: TGCAGCGGGGGTAGACAGGACCCTTCGTACACTGAAGCTTTCTTT. Complete variable domain (other parts from reference TRBV29-1 and TRBJ1-1): SAVISQKPSRDICQRGTSLTIQCQVDSQVTMMFWYRQQPGQSLTLIATANQGSEATYESGFVIDKFPISRPNLTFSTLTVSNMSPEDSSIYLCSGGRQDPSYTEAFFGQGTRLTVV.

The V and J genes are TRBV10-3 and TRBJ1-1, with a possible D match to TRBD1 (5 bases). Trimming stripped 6 bases from V and 6 bases from J, with 23 bases between. Germline V gene data show CDR1 as ENHRY and CDR2 as SYGVKD. The CDR3 length is 16 residues. The CDR3 region is CAISPGIGEGEPEAFF. The CDR3 region has the DNA TGTGCCATCAGCCCCGGGATAGGGGAAGGAGAGCCTGAAGCTTTCTTT.

Concerning this clonotype: The junction shows a germline mismatch at one end, possibly a read error. V and J are TRBV11-2 and TRBJ2-5; no reliable D call. Germline CDR1 SGHAT, CDR2 FQNNGV. The CDR3 runs 14 residues. The CDR3 is CTSSPTGRKETQYF. In DNA, the CDR3 is TGTACCAGCAGCCCAACCGGGCGCAAAGAGACCCAGTATTTC.

Comments on this clonotype: Its ends do not fully match the called genes, so a read error is possible. The chain has TRBV29-1 and TRBJ2-7; 8 nucleotides line up with TRBD1. The CDR3 is made up of 12 amino acids. Germline V CDR1 and CDR2: SQVTM, ANQGSEA. This CDR3 reads CSVGAGGFEQCF. CDR3 coding DNA: TGCAGCGTTGGCGCAGGGGGCTTCGAGCAGTGCTTC.

The gene calls are TRBV20-1 and TRBJ2-3, with TRBD2 as a possible D gene (5 bases). The CDR3 has 12 residues. V was shortened by 5 bases and J by 7 bases, with 13 bases between the two germline ends. Per the germline V gene, CDR1 is DFQATT and CDR2 is SNEGSKA (reference sequence). CDR3 nucleotides: TGCAGTGCTTTACTAACCGGGAATACGCAGTATTTT. It encodes CSALLTGNTQYF.

A remark on this clonotype: An end of the junction does not agree with germline; a read error may underlie this. The V and J genes are TRBV5-1 and TRBJ2-5, with D perhaps TRBD2 (6 bases). The CDR3 consists of 14 residues. The germline V gene has CDR1 SGHRS and CDR2 YFSETQ. CDR3 in DNA: TGCGCCAGCAGCCCCGTAACGGGAGTGGAGACCCAGTGCTTC. It codes for CASSPVTGVETQCF.

As to this clonotype: The CDR3 does not close with the conserved phenylalanine or tryptophan, likely indicating a read error. V is TRBV11-2 and J is TRBJ1-2; a possible D gene is TRBD1 (6 bases). The CDR3 length is 15 residues. Trimming shortened V by 4 bases and J by 2 bases, and 14 bases separated the two germline ends. Germline V CDR1 and CDR2: SGHAT, FQNNGV. CDR3 sequence reads: CASSSNRVSNYGYTY. CDR3 bases: TGTGCCAGCAGCTCCAACAGGGTCTCAAACTATGGCTACACCTAC.

This rearrangement joins TRBV5-6 to TRBJ2-2; possibly TRBD1 for D (5 bases). Trimming pared 0 bases from V and 5 bases from J, leaving 11 bases between. This CDR3 comprises 15 residues. The germline gives CDR1 SGHDT, CDR2 YYEEEE. The DNA of the CDR3 is TGTGCCAGCAGCTTGGGGTGGACACCAACCGGGGAGCTGTTTTTT. Translating gives CASSLGWTPTGELFF.

This clonotype was seen a few times. One end of the junction does not line up with germline, which may come from a read error. This rearrangement joins TRBV5-1 to TRBJ1-2; TRBD1 matches at 8 bases. The CDR3 is 13 amino acids. The germline V gene encodes CDR1 SGHRS and CDR2 YFSETQ. DNA for the CDR3: TGCGCCAGCAGCTCCGGACAGGGTGTTGGCTATACCTTC. Translation gives CASSSGQGVGYTF.

To note about this clonotype: One end of the junction does not line up with germline, which may come from a read error. The rearrangement joins TRBV5-1 to TRBJ2-1; D may be TRBD1 or TRBD2 (6 bases each). The germline V gene has CDR1 SGHRS and CDR2 YFSETQ. This CDR3 is built from 13 residues. The CDR3 DNA follows: TGCACCAGCAGCTGGGGGGCCCGCAATGAGCAGTTCTTC. It encodes CTSSWGARNEQFF. Full variable domain (missing parts from reference TRBV5-1 and TRBJ2-1): KAGVTQTPRYLIKTRGQQVTLSCSPISGHRSVSWYQQTPGQGLQFLFEYFSETQRNKGNFPGRFSGRQFSNSRSEMNVSTLELGDSALYLCTSSWGARNEQFFGPGTRLTVL.

About this clonotype: A much larger clone lies a single base off, so this may be a read error. This chain uses TRBV6-2 or TRBV6-3 with TRBJ2-2, with no clear D. The CDR3 consists of 14 residues. V was trimmed by 7 bases and J by 2 bases, leaving 11 bases between them. CDR1 MNHEY and CDR2 SVGEGT come from the germline V gene. The CDR3 is CASTPSGNTGELFF. The CDR3 coding sequence is TGTGCCAGCACCCCTTCGGGTAACACCGGGGAGCTGTTTTTT.

Regarding this clonotype: This may arise from a read error, as a much more abundant clone is one base away. This chain joins TRBV6-5 and TRBJ1-2; no clear D. This CDR3 has 13 residues. CDR1 is MNHEY and CDR2 is SVGAGI in the germline V gene. Trimming cost V 8 bases and J 1 base, with 11 bases left between them. CDR3: CASCIDLNYGYTF. The CDR3 DNA reads TGTGCCAGCTGCATAGACCTTAACTATGGCTACACCTTC.

This chain uses TRBV28 with TRBJ1-5, with a possible D match to TRBD1 (6 bases). V lost 2 bases and J lost 5, with 13 bases in between. The CDR3 is 15 amino acids. Germline CDR1 and CDR2: MDHEN and SYDVKM. The CDR3 DNA sequence: TGTGCCAGCAGTTTACCAAACAGGGACCATCAGCCCCAGCATTTT. Translating it yields CASSLPNRDHQPQHF. The variable domain in full, completed from reference TRBV28 and TRBJ1-5, reads DVKVTQSSRYLVKRTGEKVFLECVQDMDHENMFWYRQDPGLGLRLIYFSYDVKMKEKGDIPEGYSVSREKKERFSLILESASTNQTSMYLCASSLPNRDHQPQHFGDGTRLSIL.

This clonotype came up once. Germline and junction disagree at one end, which may indicate a read error. V usage is TRBV29-1 and J usage is TRBJ1-1; maybe TRBD1 (6 bases). The CDR3 is 13 residues long. The germline gives CDR1 SQVTM, CDR2 ANQGSEA. CDR3 DNA: TGCAGCGTTGAAGGGCAGGGGAACGCTGAAGCTTTCTTT. As protein: CSVEGQGNAEAFF. The variable domain in full, completed from reference TRBV29-1 and TRBJ1-1, reads SAVISQKPSRDICQRGTSLTIQCQVDSQVTMMFWYRQQPGQSLTLIATANQGSEATYESGFVIDKFPISRPNLTFSTLTVSNMSPEDSSIYLCSVEGQGNAEAFFGQGTRLTVV.

A remark on this clonotype: This may be a read error, as it is one base from a much larger clone. V usage is TRBV30 and J usage is TRBJ2-3; D is ambiguous. The CDR3 contains 12 residues. The germline V gene has CDR1 GTSNPN and CDR2 SVGIG (reference sequence). In DNA form, the CDR3 reads TGTGCCTGGAGTGTTATTACAGATACGCACTATTTT. It specifies CAWSVITDTHYF.

This clonotype has a count of ten or more. The V and J genes are TRBV5-4 and TRBJ2-1, with D unresolved. V was trimmed by 0 bases and J by 10 bases, leaving 11 bases between them. The CDR3 spans 13 residues. Per the germline V gene, CDR1 is SGHNT and CDR2 is YYREEE (reference sequence). DNA of the CDR3: TGTGCCAGCAGCTTGGCGGTGTCTCGCGAGCAGTTCTTC. It encodes CASSLAVSREQFF.

A word on this clonotype: This sequence may be a read error, since a much larger clone differs from it by one base. The chain is built from TRBV4-1 and TRBJ2-1, with D hard to call. Germline V lookup: CDR1 MGHRA, CDR2 YSYEKL. There are 14 residues in the CDR3. Here the CDR3 reads CTSSPVARPHEQFF. Written as DNA, the CDR3 is TGCACCAGCAGCCCCGTTGCCCGGCCCCATGAGCAGTTCTTC.

Worth noting for this clonotype: The conserved closing phenylalanine or tryptophan is absent in this CDR3, likely reflecting a read error. The genes are TRBV11-1 and TRBJ2-2; possible D gene TRBD1, 6 bases. This CDR3 spans 15 amino acids. Germline V gene sequence: CDR1 SGHAT, CDR2 FQDESV (reference sequence). The CDR3 loop is CVSSLGGSLTGELFC. The CDR3 DNA reads as TGTGTCAGCAGCTTAGGGGGAAGTCTTACCGGGGAGCTGTTTTGT.

As regards this clonotype: A much larger clone lies one base from this, so it may be a read error. V gene TRBV4-1 combines with J gene TRBJ1-3; 7 nucleotides align to TRBD1. This CDR3 spans 14 amino acids. In germline, CDR1 is MGHRA, CDR2 YSYEKL. The junction had 11 bases not matched to a gene; V was cut back by 8 bases and J by 7 bases. The CDR3 coding sequence is TGCGCCAGCGGTACAGGGGATTTGAGGAACACCATATATTTT. Residues: CASGTGDLRNTIYF.

This clonotype was picked up many times. The chain employs TRBV28 and TRBJ1-3; D gene uncertain. The CDR3 contains 14 residues. With 2 bases removed from V and 0 bases from J, the gap between germline ends came to 5 bases. The germline CDR1 and CDR2 sequences are MDHEN and SYDVKM. For the CDR3, the DNA is TGTGCCAGCAGTTTACTCAGCTCTGGAAACACCATATATTTT. As protein: CASSLLSSGNTIYF.

V and J are TRBV5-4 and TRBJ1-1; 7 nucleotides align to TRBD1. In germline, CDR1 is SGHNT, CDR2 YYREEE (reference sequence). V lost 4 bases to trimming and J lost 5 bases; unmatched junction nucleotides: 11. This CDR3 is built from 15 residues. The CDR3 protein is CASSAKTGRATEAFF. CDR3 coding DNA: TGTGCCAGCAGCGCCAAGACAGGGAGAGCGACTGAAGCTTTCTTT.

This clonotype came up once. The gene calls are TRBV5-1 and TRBJ2-3, with D unclear. The CDR3 length is 17 residues. Germline V gene lookup returns CDR1 SGHRS and CDR2 YFSETQ. Trimming shortened V by 0 bases and J by 0 bases, and 14 bases separated the two germline ends. CDR3 residues: CASSLASASPSTDTQYF. Here the CDR3 DNA reads TGCGCCAGCAGCTTGGCCTCGGCCTCGCCTAGCACAGATACGCAGTATTTT.

The table lists this clonotype with a few counts. This clone may be a read error of a much larger clone one base away. The chain links TRBV12-3 or TRBV12-4 to TRBJ1-2; the match to TRBD1 covers 9 bases. The junction had 14 bases not matched to a gene; V was cut back by 5 bases and J by 7 bases. This CDR3 contains 16 residues. Here the CDR3 DNA reads TGTGCCAGCAGTCCCGCGGGGCGGACAGGGGACCGTGGCTACACCTTC. Translating it yields CASSPAGRTGDRGYTF.

The J gene is TRBJ1-2, the V gene TRBV6-5; D remains ambiguous. This CDR3 contains 21 residues. Germline V gene lookup returns CDR1 MNHEY and CDR2 SVGAGI. Trimming pared 1 base from V and 4 bases from J, leaving 31 bases between. The CDR3 loop is CASSYFPVSYAAPVIGYGYTF. CDR3 in DNA: TGTGCCAGCAGTTACTTTCCAGTTAGCTACGCGGCACCCGTAATAGGCTATGGCTACACCTTC.

As concerns this clonotype: A much bigger clone sits one base away, suggesting this may be a read error. V and J are TRBV4-1 and TRBJ2-7; perhaps TRBD2 as D (6 bases). V was shortened by 3 bases and J by 1 base, with 16 bases between the two germline ends. Germline CDR1 MGHRA, CDR2 YSYEKL. The length of the CDR3 is 16 residues. CDR3 nucleotide sequence: TGCGCCAGCAGCCACTCCTCGGGGACTGGATCCTACGAGCAGTACTTC. It translates to CASSHSSGTGSYEQYF.

With regard to this clonotype: This may stem from a read error, because a much larger clone lies one nucleotide away. The chain is built from TRBV14 and TRBJ2-3; 8 bases fit TRBD1. The CDR3 runs 14 residues. V lost 7 bases, J lost 6 bases, and 9 bases stayed unmatched. CDR1 SGHDN and CDR2 FVKESK come from the germline V gene. This CDR3 is CASNRRTGGDTQYF. CDR3 bases: TGTGCCAGCAACCGAAGAACAGGGGGGGATACGCAGTATTTT.